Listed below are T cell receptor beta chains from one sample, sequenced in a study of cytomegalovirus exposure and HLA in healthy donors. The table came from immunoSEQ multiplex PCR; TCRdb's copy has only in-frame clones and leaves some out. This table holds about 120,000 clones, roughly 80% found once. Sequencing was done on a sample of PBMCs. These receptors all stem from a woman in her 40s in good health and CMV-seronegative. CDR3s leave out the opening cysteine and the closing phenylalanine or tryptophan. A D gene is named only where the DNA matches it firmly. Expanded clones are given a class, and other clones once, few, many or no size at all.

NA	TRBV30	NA	AWSESGETQY
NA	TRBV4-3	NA	ASSQEVSRGRRNRADHEQY
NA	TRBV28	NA	ASGVDGSPYEQY
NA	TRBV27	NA	ASSLVAGDSEKLF
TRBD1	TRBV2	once	ASSRTGLGTEAF
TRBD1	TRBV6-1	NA	ASRNTGVTEAF
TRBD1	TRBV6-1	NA	ASYPGTGFEEQY
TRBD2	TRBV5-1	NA	ASSPGTSGGDTQY
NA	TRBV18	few	ASSPAQNQAF
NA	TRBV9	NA	ASSPESPLYGYT